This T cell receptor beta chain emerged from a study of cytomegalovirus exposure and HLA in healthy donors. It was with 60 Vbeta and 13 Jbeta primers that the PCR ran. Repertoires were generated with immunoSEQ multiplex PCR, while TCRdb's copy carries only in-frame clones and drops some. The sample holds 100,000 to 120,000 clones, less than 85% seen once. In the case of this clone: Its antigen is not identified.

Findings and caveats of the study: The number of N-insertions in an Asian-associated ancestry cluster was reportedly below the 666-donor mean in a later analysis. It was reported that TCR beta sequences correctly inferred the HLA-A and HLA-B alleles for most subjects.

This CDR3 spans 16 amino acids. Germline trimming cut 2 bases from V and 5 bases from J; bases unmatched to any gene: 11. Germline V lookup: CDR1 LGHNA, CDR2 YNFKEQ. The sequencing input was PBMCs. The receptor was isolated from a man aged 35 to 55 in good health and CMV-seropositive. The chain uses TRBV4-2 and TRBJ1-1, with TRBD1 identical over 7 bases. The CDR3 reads CASSQLPRGVRTEAFF. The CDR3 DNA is TGTGCCAGCAGCCAATTGCCCAGGGGGGTTCGGACTGAAGCTTTCTTT.